These 11 T cell receptor beta chains originate from one sample sequenced in a study of T cell repertoires in cytomegalovirus infection. TCRdb called the reads again in MiXCR, with one record for every CDR3 protein. The sample consists of about 490,000 distinct CDR3 sequences, approximately 10% of them appearing once. Sequenced sample: PBMCs. These receptors all stem from a human donor in good health (CMV status not recorded). Some clones in this sample may be carry-over from other donors' samples.

This clonotype was seen only once. The chain uses TRBV7-9 and TRBJ1-1, with TRBD1 as a possible D gene (6 bases). V was pared by 6 bases and J by 0 bases, with 11 bases between. Per the germline V gene, CDR1 is SEHNR and CDR2 is FQNEAQ (reference sequence). The CDR3 runs 14 residues. The CDR3 DNA reads TGTGCCAGCAGGGAACAGGGCGTGAACACTGAAGCTTTCTTT. Translation gives CASREQGVNTEAFF.

This clonotype has at least ten counts. The V call is TRBV4-1, the J call TRBJ1-3; a possible D gene is TRBD1 (5 bases). Germline CDR1 is MGHRA and CDR2 is YSYEKL. V was shortened by 4 bases and J by 0 bases, with 22 bases between the two germline ends. The CDR3 contains 19 residues. CDR3 sequence reads: CASSPRDVPTSLSGNTIYF. CDR3 sequence (DNA): TGCGCCAGCAGCCCTCGGGACGTTCCTACCTCCCTCTCTGGAAACACCATATATTTT.

The chain recombines TRBV18 with TRBJ2-7, with D possibly matching TRBD1 (5 bases). With 4 bases removed from V and 2 bases from J, the gap between germline ends came to 12 bases. This CDR3 has 14 amino acids. Germline V gene data show CDR1 as KGHSH and CDR2 as LQKENI. The CDR3 here is CASSLTVPPYEQYF. In DNA, the CDR3 is TGTGCCAGCTCACTGACAGTTCCCCCCTACGAGCAGTACTTC.

V gene TRBV20-1 combines with J gene TRBJ1-5; D is unresolved. Germline values: CDR1 DFQATT, CDR2 SNEGSKA (reference sequence). The CDR3 sequence is 16 residues long. V dropped 0 bases and J dropped 0 bases, with 12 bases sitting between them. CDR3 loop: CSARDWQSDSNQPQHF. The CDR3 DNA reads as TGCAGTGCTAGAGATTGGCAATCCGATAGCAATCAGCCCCAGCATTTT.

V usage is TRBV20-1 and J usage is TRBJ2-1; no definite D call. Per germline, CDR1 DFQATT and CDR2 SNEGSKA (reference sequence). CDR3 length: 14 amino acids. Deletions cut 0 bases from V and 7 bases from J, with 13 bases between. The DNA for the CDR3 is TGCAGTGCTAGAGATTTAGGCCCCAGGAATGAGCAGTTCTTC. As protein: CSARDLGPRNEQFF.

This clonotype was seen a handful of times. The CDR3 sequence is CASSPGQGAVGYTF. The CDR3 bases are TGTGCCAGCAGCCCTGGACAGGGGGCGGTCGGCTACACCTTC. This rearrangement joins TRBV7-9 to TRBJ1-2, with 11 nucleotides matching TRBD1. The germline V gene encodes CDR1 SEHNR and CDR2 FQNEAQ (reference sequence). The CDR3 covers 14 residues. Unmatched junction bases numbered 7, after V lost 5 bases and J lost 8 bases.

Many counts were recorded for this clonotype. The V call is TRBV7-9, the J call TRBJ2-7; D is undetermined. V was trimmed by 6 bases and J by 0 bases, leaving 9 bases between them. Germline CDR1 reads SEHNR; CDR2 reads FQNEAQ (reference sequence). CDR3 length: 13 residues. DNA for the CDR3: TGTGCCAGCAGGCCAGAAAACTCCTACGAGCAGTACTTC. Its protein is CASRPENSYEQYF.

This clonotype has at least ten counts. The rearrangement joins TRBV5-4 to TRBJ2-5; TRBD2 aligns across 13 bases. This CDR3 contains 15 residues. Germline CDR1 SGHNT, CDR2 YYREEE (reference sequence). V lost 4 bases, J lost 5 bases, and 5 bases stayed unmatched. The CDR3 DNA follows: TGTGCCAGCAGCATTACGACTAGCGGGAGGGAGACCCAGTACTTC. Translation: CASSITTSGRETQYF.

The sample holds a few counts of this clonotype. This chain links TRBV7-9 with TRBJ1-2; D unresolved. CDR3 length: 13 residues. The germline V gene has CDR1 SEHNR and CDR2 FQNEAQ (reference sequence). V dropped 5 bases and J dropped 2 bases, with 9 bases sitting between them. DNA for the CDR3: TGTGCCAGCAGCCCCCTTTACAACTATGGCTACACCTTC. Translated: CASSPLYNYGYTF.

This clonotype was seen repeatedly, ten times or more. Just one base apart from a much larger clone, this may be a read error. This chain joins TRBV7-9 and TRBJ1-2; 8 bases are a match to TRBD1. CDR3 length equals 14 residues. The germline CDR1 and CDR2 sequences are SEHNR and FQNEAQ (reference sequence). After removal of 0 bases from V and 4 bases from J, the junction contained 1 base not matched to a gene. CDR3 region: CASSLAQGGYGYTF. CDR3 in DNA: TGTGCCAGCAGCTTAGCACAGGGGGGCTATGGCTACACCTTC.

This clonotype occurred a few times. The rearrangement joins TRBV20-1 to TRBJ2-7; no firm D call. Trimming left V 6 bases short and J 0 bases short, with 12 bases between. Looked up from germline, CDR1 is DFQATT and CDR2 is SNEGSKA (reference sequence). CDR3 size: 13 residues. The CDR3 region has the DNA TGCAGTGCCGAGGACCGGATCTCCTACGAGCAGTACTTC. Translation: CSAEDRISYEQYF.